Listed here are 11 T cell receptor beta chains from one sample, sequenced in a study of technical replicates of blood from a handful of donors. Only in-frame clones appear in the TCRdb table, and some are missing; sequencing was by immunoSEQ multiplex PCR. The table has 80,000 or so clones, more than 80% seen once. Sequencing was performed on PBMCs. These receptors came from a human donor in good health. Some clones in this sample may be carry-over from other donors' samples.

This clone has a single count. For the CDR3, the DNA is TGTGCCAGCAGCTTCACCCGACTCTCAGATACGCAGTATTTT. This encodes CASSFTRLSDTQYF. The rearrangement uses TRBV7-2 and TRBJ2-3; no clear D gene. V lost 3 bases and J lost 4, with 11 bases in between. The CDR3 is 14 residues long. Germline V gene lookup returns CDR1 SGHTA and CDR2 FQGNSA.

With respect to this clone: The sample contains more than one DNA sequence encoding this CDR3. The chain recombines TRBV30 with TRBJ1-2; D call uncertain. V was cut by 8 bases and J by 8 bases, with 15 bases left in between. The CDR3 sequence is 11 residues long. Per the germline V gene, CDR1 is GTSNPN and CDR2 is SVGIG (reference sequence). In DNA form, the CDR3 reads TGTGCCCGGGTGAGCCGGTCGGGCTACACCTTC. Translated: CARVSRSGYTF.

Here the CDR3 reads CASAGLAGGGTQYF. Here the CDR3 DNA reads TGTGCCAGCGCGGGACTAGCGGGAGGCGGGACCCAGTACTTC. The J gene is TRBJ2-5, the V gene TRBV6-5; 15 bases align to TRBD2. CDR3 length equals 14 residues. Germline loops: CDR1 MNHEY, CDR2 SVGAGI. The junction had 5 bases not matched to a gene; V was cut back by 8 bases and J by 7 bases.

The gene calls are TRBV27 and TRBJ1-5, with D perhaps TRBD1 (5 bases). The V and J ends lost 4 bases and 2 bases respectively, with 12 bases between them. This CDR3 spans 15 amino acids. Germline V gene sequence: CDR1 MNHEY, CDR2 SMNVEV (reference sequence). The CDR3 here is CASSSQGTGNQPQHF. The CDR3 DNA is TGTGCCAGCAGTTCCCAGGGCACGGGCAATCAGCCCCAGCATTTT.

CDR3 sequence reads: CASSPKGLAGSYNEQFF. CDR3 DNA: TGTGCCAGCTCACCCAAGGGACTAGCGGGTTCGTACAATGAGCAGTTCTTC. The chain joins TRBV18 to TRBJ2-1, with 12 bases that match TRBD2. Trimming at V came to 3 bases and at J to 4 bases, leaving 7 bases not matched to a gene. Per the germline V gene, CDR1 is KGHSH and CDR2 is LQKENI. The CDR3 sequence is 17 residues long.

The V gene is TRBV18, the J gene TRBJ2-3; D is perhaps TRBD2 (5 bases). This CDR3 region has 13 residues. Germline V gene data show CDR1 as KGHSH and CDR2 as LQKENI. V lost 2 bases and J lost 5, with 8 bases in between. DNA for the CDR3: TGTGCCAGCTCACCATTGGGGAGAGATACGCAGTATTTT. It specifies CASSPLGRDTQYF.

The J gene is TRBJ2-2, the V gene TRBV2, with D tentatively TRBD2 (6 bases). CDR1 SNHLY and CDR2 FYNNEI come from the germline V gene. This CDR3 region has 16 residues. Between the trimmed V and J ends, which lost 7 bases and 5 bases, there was a span of 20 bases. The CDR3, as DNA: TGTGCCAGCACCCACGGATTAGCGGTTAAGACCGGGGAGCTGTTTTTT. This translates into CASTHGLAVKTGELFF.

The chain has TRBV30 and TRBJ1-5, with D unresolved. CDR3 length: 13 amino acids. The V gene's germline CDR1 is GTSNPN and CDR2 SVGIG (reference sequence). V shed 0 bases and J shed 5 bases, with 8 bases lying between them. The CDR3 loop is CAWSVEQYQPQHF. The CDR3 bases are TGTGCCTGGAGTGTAGAACAGTATCAGCCCCAGCATTTT.

The CDR3 DNA is TGTGCCAGCAGACCAAGGGGGCACACTGAAGCTTTCTTT. Translating gives CASRPRGHTEAFF. The gene calls are TRBV6-5 and TRBJ1-1; TRBD1 matches 7 bases. V shed 6 bases, J shed 3 bases, and the junction held 4 bases outside the gene matches. Germline CDR1 is MNHEY and CDR2 is SVGAGI. CDR3 length: 13 amino acids.

CDR3 amino acids: CASSPGPGTSGTPNEQFF. In DNA, the CDR3 is TGTGCCAGTAGTCCCGGACCCGGGACTAGCGGGACCCCCAATGAGCAGTTCTTC. V gene TRBV19 combines with J gene TRBJ2-1; TRBD2 agrees at 13 bases. The V gene's germline CDR1 is LNHDA and CDR2 SQIVND (reference sequence). The CDR3 totals 18 residues. The V gene end was trimmed by 5 bases and the J gene end by 6 bases; junction bases not matched to a gene: 13.

The V call is TRBV6-1, the J call TRBJ1-1; 8 bases match TRBD1. CDR3 length equals 16 residues. Germline values: CDR1 MNHNS, CDR2 SASEGT. With V trimmed by 1 base and J by 1 base, 5 bases remained unmatched. CDR3 amino acids: CASSEDRGSRNTEAFF. The CDR3 bases are TGTGCCAGCAGTGAAGACAGGGGGTCGAGGAACACTGAAGCTTTCTTT.